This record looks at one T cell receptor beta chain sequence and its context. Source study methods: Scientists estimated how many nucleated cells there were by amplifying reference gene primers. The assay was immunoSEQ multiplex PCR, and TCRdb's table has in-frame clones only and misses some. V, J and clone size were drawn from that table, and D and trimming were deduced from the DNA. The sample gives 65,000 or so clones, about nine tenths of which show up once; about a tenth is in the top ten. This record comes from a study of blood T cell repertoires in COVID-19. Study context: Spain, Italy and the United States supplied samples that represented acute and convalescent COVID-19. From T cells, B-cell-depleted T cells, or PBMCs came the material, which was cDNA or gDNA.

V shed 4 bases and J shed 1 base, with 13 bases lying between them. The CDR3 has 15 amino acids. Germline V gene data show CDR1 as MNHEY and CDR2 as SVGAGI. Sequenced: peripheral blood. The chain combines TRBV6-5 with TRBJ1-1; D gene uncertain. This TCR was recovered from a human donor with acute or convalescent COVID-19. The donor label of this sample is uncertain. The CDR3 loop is CASSSQRTPNTEAFF. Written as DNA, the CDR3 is TGTGCCAGCAGTTCCCAAAGAACACCGAACACTGAAGCTTTCTTT.